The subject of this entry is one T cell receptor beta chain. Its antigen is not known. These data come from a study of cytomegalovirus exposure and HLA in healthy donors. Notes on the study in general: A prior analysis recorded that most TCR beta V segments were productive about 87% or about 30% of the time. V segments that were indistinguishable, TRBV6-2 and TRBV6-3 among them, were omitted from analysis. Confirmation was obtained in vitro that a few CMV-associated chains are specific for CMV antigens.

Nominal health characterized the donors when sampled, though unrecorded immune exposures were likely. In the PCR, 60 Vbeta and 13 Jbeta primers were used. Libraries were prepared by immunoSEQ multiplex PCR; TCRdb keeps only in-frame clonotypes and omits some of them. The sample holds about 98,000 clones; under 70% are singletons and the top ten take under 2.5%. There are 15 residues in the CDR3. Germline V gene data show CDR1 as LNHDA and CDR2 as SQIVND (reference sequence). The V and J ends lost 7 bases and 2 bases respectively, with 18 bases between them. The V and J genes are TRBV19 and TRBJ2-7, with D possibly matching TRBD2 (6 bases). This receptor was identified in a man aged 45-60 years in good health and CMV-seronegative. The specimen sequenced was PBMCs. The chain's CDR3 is CASTAGVAGPYEQYF. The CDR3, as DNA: TGTGCCAGTACCGCCGGGGTGGCGGGACCCTACGAGCAGTACTTC. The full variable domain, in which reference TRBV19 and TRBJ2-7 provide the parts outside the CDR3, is DGGITQSPKYLFRKEGQNVTLSCEQNLNHDAMYWYRQDPGQGLRLIYYSQIVNDFQKGDIAEGYSVSREKKESFPLTVTSAQKNPTAFYLCASTAGVAGPYEQYFGPGTRLTVT.